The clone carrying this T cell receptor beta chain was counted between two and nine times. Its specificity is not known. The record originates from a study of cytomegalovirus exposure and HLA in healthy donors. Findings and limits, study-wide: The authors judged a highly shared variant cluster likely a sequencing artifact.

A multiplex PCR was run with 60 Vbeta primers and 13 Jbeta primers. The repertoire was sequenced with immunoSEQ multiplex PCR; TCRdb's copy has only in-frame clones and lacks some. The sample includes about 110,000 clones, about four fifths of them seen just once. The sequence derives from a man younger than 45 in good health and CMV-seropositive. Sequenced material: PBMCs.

The CDR3 DNA reads as TGTGCCAGTTCAGGAGGGGGGGATCATCAGCCCCAGCATTTT. Protein sequence: CASSGGGDHQPQHF. This chain links TRBV28 with TRBJ1-5; possibly TRBD1 for D (6 bases). Germline V gives CDR1 MDHEN, CDR2 SYDVKM. V gave up 9 bases and J gave up 5 bases, with 17 bases separating them. This CDR3 is built from 14 residues.